This paragraph reports one T cell receptor (beta chain). This record comes from a study of T cell changes during pregnancy in multiple sclerosis. Sequencing was performed with immunoSEQ multiplex PCR; in TCRdb, only in-frame clones are kept and a portion is missing. This table has about 20,000 clones, around 89% appearing once. Germline-derived CDR1 and CDR2 are MRHNA and SNTAGT. Trimming removed 2 bases at V and 0 bases at J, with 8 bases between. This CDR3 has 15 amino acids. Sequenced here: CD8+ T cells from peripheral blood mononuclear cells, sampled in the third trimester of pregnancy. This clonotype originated in a female donor in good health, enrolled as a control in a pregnancy study. V usage is TRBV6-4 and J usage is TRBJ2-1; TRBD2 is a possible D gene (5 bases). CDR3: CASSDERSSYNEQFF. CDR3 DNA: TGTGCCAGCAGTGACGAGCGGAGCTCCTACAATGAGCAGTTCTTC.